This T cell receptor (beta chain) was captured in a study of T-cell memory formation after mild COVID-19. Whole-study findings and limits: Pre-infection memory held some responding clones, suggesting pre-existing cross-reactive T cells responded. Researchers report contracting CD4+ clones mostly in CM and EM, with CD8+ clones in EMRA.

About this clonotype: Its antigen is unidentified.

TCRdb called the 5' RACE reads again in MiXCR, with one record for every CDR3 protein. The sample includes a few hundred thousand distinct CDR3 sequences, just under 20% of them seen just once. Unmatched junction bases numbered 8, after V lost 6 bases and J lost 5 bases. The V gene's germline CDR1 is SQVTM and CDR2 ANQGSEA. The CDR3 sequence is 14 residues long. This TCR was recovered from a man between 18 and 29 years old who had mild COVID-19 (a few samples of this study predate the infection). Cell type and time point are not known. Sequencing input: PBMCs or a T cell subset sorted from them (not recorded which). The chain recombines TRBV29-1 with TRBJ2-3; the match to TRBD1 covers 10 bases. CDR3: CSVKTGGRGDTQYF. The DNA of the CDR3 is TGCAGCGTAAAGACAGGGGGCAGAGGAGATACGCAGTATTTT.